Listed here are 21 T cell receptor beta chains from one sample, sequenced in a study of radiation and T cells in renal cell carcinoma. Here immunoSEQ multiplex PCR was the method, and the copy in TCRdb shows in-frame clones only, minus some. In the table there are some 25,000 clones, roughly 64% of which are singletons. Sample treatment: treatment-naive control, cytoreductive nephrectomy. The sample was tumor tissue, taken from a patient whose treatment was nephrectomy without radiotherapy. The receptors here all came from a man aged 40-49 years with renal cell carcinoma.

CDR3 DNA sequence: TGTGCCAGCAGGATTGGTTACGAGCAGTACGTC. Translating gives CASRIGYEQYV. The rearrangement joins TRBV2 to TRBJ2-7; D is undetermined. The CDR3 spans 11 residues. Germline V lookup: CDR1 SNHLY, CDR2 FYNNEI. V was clipped by 6 bases and J by 4 bases, with 7 bases between them.

This chain uses TRBV4-1 with TRBJ1-1; D remains unclear. Germline lookup yields CDR1 MGHRA and CDR2 YSYEKL. The CDR3 is made up of 13 amino acids. Trimming took off 4 bases at V and 4 bases at J, with 10 bases between the two ends. DNA of the CDR3: TGCGCCAGCAGCCTCGACCCTGGCACTGAAGCTTTCTTT. It codes for CASSLDPGTEAFF.

By proportion, this clone is medium-sized (0.01 to 0.1%). The chain employs TRBV11-2 and TRBJ2-1; tentatively, D is TRBD2 (5 bases). The germline V gene encodes CDR1 SGHAT and CDR2 FQNNGV. The CDR3 extends over 14 amino acids. V was clipped by 5 bases and J by 8 bases, with 16 bases between them. The CDR3 sequence is CASSRTTEGDEQFF. DNA of the CDR3: TGTGCCAGCAGCCGAACGACTGAGGGCGATGAGCAGTTCTTC.

V usage is TRBV6-5 and J usage is TRBJ2-7; D is perhaps TRBD1 or TRBD2 (5 bases each). The CDR3 extends over 15 amino acids. V was clipped by 5 bases and J by 4 bases, with 18 bases between them. Looked up from germline, CDR1 is MNHEY and CDR2 is SVGAGI. CDR3 amino acids: CASSVSTGTQYEQYF. The CDR3 region has the DNA TGTGCCAGCAGTGTCTCGACCGGGACCCAATACGAGCAGTACTTC.

The chain joins TRBV6-6 to TRBJ2-7; 8 bases line up with TRBD1. Germline CDR1 reads MNHNY; CDR2 reads SVGAGI (reference sequence). The CDR3 spans 16 residues. With 4 bases clipped from V and 0 bases from J, the junction kept 8 bases outside the gene matches. CDR3 in DNA: TGTGCCAGCAGTTCCAGGGGGACAGGAAGCTCCTACGAGCAGTACTTC. This encodes CASSSRGTGSSYEQYF.

The CDR3 protein is CASRPTVTGNTIYF. The CDR3 bases are TGTGCCAGCAGACCGACTGTGACTGGAAACACCATATATTTT. The chain joins TRBV7-8 to TRBJ1-3; no definite D call. This CDR3 region has 14 residues. Trimming removed 6 bases from V and 2 bases from J, with 11 bases in between. Germline V CDR1 and CDR2: SGHVS, FQNEAQ.

About this clone: This CDR3 is also generated by other DNA sequences in the sample. The rearrangement uses TRBV30 and TRBJ2-6, with 9 bases identical to TRBD1. Trimming removed 4 bases from V and 1 base from J; junction bases left unmatched: 8. The CDR3 is 17 amino acids. CDR1 GTSNPN and CDR2 SVGIG come from the germline V gene (reference sequence). CDR3 in DNA: TGTGCCTGGACTCGGGACAGGGTACGTTCTGGGGCCAACGTCCTGACTTTC. Protein product: CAWTRDRVRSGANVLTF. The entire variable domain, with the rest obtained from reference TRBV30 and TRBJ2-6, is as follows: SQTIHQWPATLVQPVGSPLSLECTVEGTSNPNLYWYRQAAGRGLQLLFYSVGIGQISSEVPQNLSASRPQDRQFILSSKKLLLSDSGFYLCAWTRDRVRSGANVLTFGAGSRLTVL.

The chain recombines TRBV7-9 with TRBJ2-7; D is possibly TRBD2 (6 bases). Per the germline V gene, CDR1 is SEHNR and CDR2 is FQNEAQ (reference sequence). The V and J ends lost 6 bases and 4 bases respectively, with 16 bases between them. The CDR3 has 14 residues. Here the CDR3 reads CASSFTGTLYEQYF. The DNA for the CDR3 is TGTGCCAGCAGTTTTACCGGGACTTTATACGAGCAGTACTTC.

The table lists this clone with a few counts. The chain joins TRBV28 to TRBJ2-1; 12 nucleotides line up with TRBD2. The CDR3 consists of 15 residues. V trimming: 5 bases; J trimming: 7 bases; junction bases outside the gene matches: 6. Per the germline V gene, CDR1 is MDHEN and CDR2 is SYDVKM. CDR3 in amino acids: CASSVVLAGGNEQFF. The CDR3 nucleotides are TGTGCCAGCAGTGTCGTACTAGCGGGAGGTAATGAGCAGTTCTTC.

V and J are TRBV15 and TRBJ1-5; no clear D gene. Per germline, CDR1 LNHNV and CDR2 YYDKDF (reference sequence). V lost 0 bases, J lost 3 bases, and 0 bases lay in between. The CDR3 consists of 12 residues. The CDR3 here is CATSRDNQPQHF. DNA of the CDR3: TGTGCCACCAGCAGAGACAATCAGCCCCAGCATTTT. Together with reference TRBV15 and TRBJ1-5, the CDR3 gives the full variable domain: DAMVIQNPRYQVTQFGKPVTLSCSQTLNHNVMYWYQQKSSQAPKLLFHYYDKDFNNEADTPDNFQSRRPNTSFCFLDIRSPGLGDTAMYLCATSRDNQPQHFGDGTRLSIL.

This sequence joins TRBV15 and TRBJ2-6; 8 bases map to TRBD1. The germline V gene encodes CDR1 LNHNV and CDR2 YYDKDF (reference sequence). J gave up 0 bases and V 0 bases, and 4 bases lay outside the gene matches. The CDR3 is 18 amino acids. The CDR3 coding sequence is TGTGCCACCAGCAGAGAGGACAGGGCTCACTCTGGGGCCAACGTCCTGACTTTC. This translates into CATSREDRAHSGANVLTF.

This chain links TRBV29-1 with TRBJ2-7; D tentatively reads TRBD1 or TRBD2 (6 bases each). Germline CDR1 is SQVTM and CDR2 is ANQGSEA. V lost 4 bases and J lost 6, with 13 bases in between. This CDR3 has 12 amino acids. This chain's CDR3 is CSVGLVGGEQYF. For the CDR3, the DNA is TGCAGCGTTGGACTAGTAGGGGGCGAGCAGTACTTC.

The chain employs TRBV15 and TRBJ2-1; 9 positions agree with TRBD1. CDR1 LNHNV and CDR2 YYDKDF come from the germline V gene (reference sequence). The ends lost 4 bases at V and 1 base at J; junction bases unmatched: 8. CDR3 length equals 17 residues. The DNA of the CDR3 is TGTGCCACCAGCATCCTGGGGGGACAGGGTTCCTACAATGAGCAGTTCTTC. The encoded protein is CATSILGGQGSYNEQFF.

The chain has TRBV6-1 and TRBJ1-2; D is unclear. Germline V CDR1 and CDR2: MNHNS, SASEGT. This CDR3 is built from 12 residues. Between the trimmed V and J ends, which lost 7 bases and 7 bases, there was a span of 13 bases. CDR3 nucleotides: TGTGCCAGCAAGTTGGGAATGCGTGGCTACACCTTC. Protein: CASKLGMRGYTF.

This chain joins TRBV28 and TRBJ1-5; D is possibly TRBD1 (5 bases). V dropped 8 bases and J dropped 1 base, with 12 bases sitting between them. CDR3 length: 14 residues. CDR1 is MDHEN and CDR2 is SYDVKM in the germline V gene. CDR3 in DNA: TGTGCCAGCTGCTATGAGGGGAGCAATCAGCCCCAGCATTTT. Its translation is CASCYEGSNQPQHF.

V gene TRBV5-6 combines with J gene TRBJ1-2; D is ambiguous. Germline CDR1 reads SGHDT; CDR2 reads YYEEEE. CDR3 length: 16 residues. V lost 6 bases and J 2 bases, leaving 20 bases between the germline ends. The chain's CDR3 is CASTPPGRGGNYGYTF. CDR3 bases: TGTGCCAGCACCCCTCCCGGCCGCGGAGGGAACTATGGCTACACCTTC. Full variable domain (rest looked up from reference TRBV5-6 and TRBJ1-2): DAGVTQSPTHLIKTRGQQVTLRCSPKSGHDTVSWYQQALGQGPQFIFQYYEEEERQRGNFPDRFSGHQFPNYSSELNVNALLLGDSALYLCASTPPGRGGNYGYTFGSGTRLTVV.

The chain carries TRBV5-5 and TRBJ1-2; D is perhaps TRBD1 (6 bases). There are 15 residues in the CDR3. Between the trimmed V and J ends, which lost 4 bases and 4 bases, there was a span of 17 bases. The germline V gene encodes CDR1 SGHKS and CDR2 YYEKEE (reference sequence). Written as DNA, the CDR3 is TGTGCCAGCAGCCTCCGGGGAGGGACATTCTATGGCTACACCTTC. The encoded protein is CASSLRGGTFYGYTF. Drawing the rest from reference TRBV5-5 and TRBJ1-2, the complete variable domain is DAGVTQSPTHLIKTRGQQVTLRCSPISGHKSVSWYQQVLGQGPQFIFQYYEKEERGRGNFPDRFSARQFPNYSSELNVNALLLGDSALYLCASSLRGGTFYGYTFGSGTRLTVV.

This chain joins TRBV25-1 and TRBJ2-1; D is tentatively TRBD1 or TRBD2 (5 bases each). Germline V gene data show CDR1 as MGHDK and CDR2 as SYGVNS. The CDR3 length is 15 residues. V was shortened by 3 bases and J by 6 bases, with 15 bases between the two germline ends. The CDR3 sequence is CASSEAPDGGNEQFF. In DNA form, the CDR3 reads TGTGCCAGCAGTGAGGCCCCGGATGGGGGCAATGAGCAGTTCTTC.

The CDR3 is CASRIHPRDRRYGYTF. The CDR3 region has the DNA TGTGCCAGTAGAATTCACCCCCGGGACAGACGCTATGGCTACACCTTC. This sequence joins TRBV19 and TRBJ1-2, with TRBD1 matching over 7 bases. The CDR3 covers 16 residues. Trimming at V came to 6 bases and at J to 4 bases, leaving 14 bases not matched to a gene. Looked up from germline, CDR1 is LNHDA and CDR2 is SQIVND (reference sequence).

The chain is built from TRBV4-3 and TRBJ1-4, with D possibly TRBD1 on 5 matching bases. CDR1 LGHNA and CDR2 YSLEER come from the germline V gene. The CDR3 consists of 16 residues. V was clipped by 5 bases and J by 1 base, with 14 bases between them. The chain's CDR3 is CASSNGGGLTNEKLFF. CDR3 DNA sequence: TGCGCCAGCAGCAATGGGGGTGGTTTAACTAATGAAAAACTGTTTTTT.

This sequence joins TRBV6-5 and TRBJ1-1; D remains ambiguous. CDR1 and CDR2 from the germline V gene are MNHEY and SVGAGI. Trimming removed 6 bases from V and 0 bases from J, with 8 bases in between. CDR3 size: 13 residues. The CDR3 nucleotides are TGTGCCAGCAGCCCGGGCCTGAACACTGAAGCTTTCTTT. It encodes CASSPGLNTEAFF.